This TCR beta chain was sequenced for a study of cytomegalovirus exposure and HLA in healthy donors. The study's findings and limits: In terms of immune exposure information, only CMV serostatus was available. Roughly uniform sequencing depth across donors was assumed, possibly incorrectly. The authors listed approximately 150 TCR beta chains as cytomegalovirus-associated.

The CDR3 runs 14 residues. Germline V gene data show CDR1 as SGHDN and CDR2 as FVKESK. V dropped 11 bases and J dropped 5; count of bases not matched to a gene: 9. As concerns this clone: The antigen is undetermined.

The PCR used 60 Vbeta and 13 Jbeta primers. Sequencing used immunoSEQ multiplex PCR; TCRdb keeps in-frame clones, though not all of them. This sample yields 150,000 or so clones, of which approximately 84% are seen a single time; about 6.3% belongs to the top ten. Source material: PBMCs. The receptor's source is a male donor in good health and CMV-seropositive. This rearrangement joins TRBV14 to TRBJ2-1, with 10 bases that match TRBD2. CDR3 region: CASSGLAGDNEQFF. In DNA form, the CDR3 reads TGTGCCTCCTCCGGCCTAGCGGGAGACAATGAGCAGTTCTTC.